Shown below are 19 T cell receptor beta chains from a single sample sequenced in a study of Graves' ophthalmopathy and Graves' hyperthyroidism. The authors amplified TCR beta CDR3 regions from RNA transcripts. HTBI primers primed a first-round RT-PCR, and a second-round multiplex PCR followed. TCRdb independently ran MiXCR on the multiplex PCR reads; one entry per CDR3 protein. Of about 380,000 distinct CDR3 sequences listed, over 15% are singletons. The material sequenced was peripheral blood. These receptors were obtained from a woman in her late teens or twenties with stable Graves' hyperthyroidism.

V and J are TRBV7-9 and TRBJ1-1, with D tentatively TRBD1 (5 bases). Germline CDR1 SEHNR, CDR2 FQNEAQ (reference sequence). Deletions cut 4 bases from V and 4 bases from J, with 7 bases between. The CDR3 runs 12 residues. CDR3 in amino acids: CASSSGTTEAFF. Here the CDR3 DNA reads TGTGCCAGCAGCTCGGGGACCACTGAAGCTTTCTTT.

This clonotype has at least ten counts. This chain links TRBV5-1 with TRBJ2-5, with D possibly being TRBD1 (8 bases). Germline lookup yields CDR1 SGHRS and CDR2 YFSETQ. V was cut by 4 bases and J by 5 bases, with 12 bases left in between. The length of the CDR3 is 13 residues. This chain's CDR3 is CASSDRGGETQYF. The CDR3 region has the DNA TGCGCCAGCAGCGACAGGGGAGGGGAGACCCAGTACTTC.

The table lists this clonotype with many counts. The V gene is TRBV19, the J gene TRBJ1-5; the D is unclear. CDR1 is LNHDA and CDR2 is SQIVND in the germline V gene (reference sequence). This CDR3 has 13 residues. The germline V and J ends were trimmed by 1 base and 5 bases, with 6 bases remaining between them. This chain's CDR3 is CASSIVADQPQHF. Written as DNA, the CDR3 is TGTGCCAGTAGTATAGTTGCCGATCAGCCCCAGCATTTT.

In its sample, this clonotype was seen a few times. The chain couples TRBV18 to TRBJ2-7; D not certain. CDR3 length: 14 amino acids. Germline assignment: CDR1 KGHSH and CDR2 LQKENI. The V end was cut by 6 bases, the J end by 2 bases, with 14 bases between. CDR3 sequence: CASSSKANTYEQYF. DNA for the CDR3: TGTGCCAGCTCTTCTAAGGCCAATACCTACGAGCAGTACTTC.

This clonotype has at least ten counts. V usage is TRBV4-2 and J usage is TRBJ1-1; possibly TRBD1 for D (6 bases). V gave up 3 bases and J gave up 3 bases, with 11 bases separating them. The V gene's germline CDR1 is LGHNA and CDR2 YNFKEQ. CDR3 length: 14 amino acids. The CDR3 region has the DNA TGTGCCAGCAGCCAGGGGGCTATGCACACTGAAGCTTTCTTT. Its translation: CASSQGAMHTEAFF.

This clonotype has a count of ten or more. The chain recombines TRBV2 with TRBJ2-2; tentatively, D is TRBD2 (6 bases). Trimming took 5 bases from V and 4 from J, leaving 14 bases between them. The germline gives CDR1 SNHLY, CDR2 FYNNEI. The CDR3 sequence is 15 residues long. CDR3 amino acids: CASSLEGLLTGELFF. The CDR3 coding sequence is TGTGCCAGCAGTCTTGAGGGACTCCTCACCGGGGAGCTGTTTTTT. The full variable domain, rest sourced from reference TRBV2 and TRBJ2-2, is EPEVTQTPSHQVTQMGQEVILRCVPISNHLYFYWYRQILGQKVEFLVSFYNNEISEKSEIFDDQFSVERPDGSNFTLKIRSTKLEDSAMYFCASSLEGLLTGELFFGEGSRLTVL.

This clonotype was detected ten times or more. The rearrangement uses TRBV4-1 and TRBJ1-1, with D tentatively TRBD1 (6 bases). Germline CDR1 and CDR2: MGHRA and YSYEKL. The CDR3 spans 15 residues. Trimming left V 5 bases short and J 0 bases short, with 13 bases between. CDR3 bases: TGCGCCAGCAGCTCCCCGACAGGTTTGAACACTGAAGCTTTCTTT. Its translation is CASSSPTGLNTEAFF.

A note on this clonotype: The conserved phenylalanine or tryptophan is not found at the CDR3 terminus, so this likely reflects a read error. The limits of the CDR3 on the DNA are not certain, so only TCRdb's listed CDR3 is given. The rearrangement uses TRBV5-1 and TRBJ2-7; the DNA was not compared with TRBD1, the D call given in the table. The CDR3 adds up to 12 amino acids, both ends counted. Germline V gene sequence: CDR1 SGHRS, CDR2 YFSETQ. CDR3: CASSSGKTGQPS.

At least ten counts were recorded for this clonotype. The chain links TRBV15 to TRBJ1-1, with D perhaps matching TRBD1 (6 bases). Germline-derived CDR1 and CDR2 are LNHNV and YYDKDF (reference sequence). The CDR3 covers 16 residues. The germline V and J ends were trimmed by 0 bases and 1 base, with 12 bases remaining between them. The CDR3 here is CATSRDYDRPNTEAFF. The CDR3 DNA is TGTGCCACCAGCAGAGACTATGACAGGCCGAACACTGAAGCTTTCTTT.

There are many counts of this clonotype. This chain uses TRBV24-1 with TRBJ1-1, with 9 bases matching TRBD1. Trimming at V came to 5 bases and at J to 1 base, leaving 7 bases not matched to a gene. The CDR3 consists of 16 residues. The V gene's germline CDR1 is KGHDR and CDR2 SFDVKD. The CDR3 is CATSAPIQGANTEAFF. CDR3 DNA: TGTGCCACCAGTGCCCCAATACAGGGGGCGAACACTGAAGCTTTCTTT.

This clonotype was seen more than once but under ten times. The rearrangement uses TRBV4-2 and TRBJ1-1; D is possibly TRBD1 (5 bases). This CDR3 is 15 amino acids long. The ends were cut back, 1 base at V and 3 bases at J, with 12 bases in the middle. Germline V gene data show CDR1 as LGHNA and CDR2 as YNFKEQ. CDR3 sequence reads: CASSQAGGGDTEAFF. The DNA of the CDR3 is TGTGCCAGCAGCCAAGCGGGGGGAGGGGACACTGAAGCTTTCTTT.

This clonotype appeared many times. The rearrangement links TRBV20-1 to TRBJ2-4, with unresolved D. CDR3 size: 17 residues. Germline values: CDR1 DFQATT, CDR2 SNEGSKA (reference sequence). The V end lost 1 base, the J end lost 1 base, and 17 bases lay between the germline ends. The CDR3 region is CSARGPPGVDAKNIQYF. In DNA form, the CDR3 reads TGCAGTGCTAGAGGCCCGCCGGGCGTGGACGCCAAAAACATTCAGTACTTC.

This clonotype was seen a handful of times. This rearrangement joins TRBV20-1 to TRBJ1-1; no clear D. V lost 0 bases, J lost 3 bases, and 14 bases lay in between. CDR1 and CDR2 from the germline V gene are DFQATT and SNEGSKA (reference sequence). This CDR3 has 15 residues. CDR3 sequence reads: CSARDPNGVHTEAFF. The CDR3 DNA sequence: TGCAGTGCTAGAGATCCAAACGGGGTCCACACTGAAGCTTTCTTT.

This clonotype was recorded many times. This rearrangement joins TRBV27 to TRBJ2-7; D call uncertain. V was pared by 3 bases and J by 4 bases, with 10 bases between. The length of the CDR3 is 13 residues. The germline V gene encodes CDR1 MNHEY and CDR2 SMNVEV (reference sequence). CDR3 region: CASSFSLLYEQYF. The CDR3 DNA is TGTGCCAGCAGTTTTTCCCTCTTATACGAGCAGTACTTC.

The chain combines TRBV6-1 with TRBJ2-5, with TRBD2 identical over 9 bases. The CDR3 contains 16 residues. Germline V CDR1 and CDR2: MNHNS, SASEGT. The V segment lost 6 bases and the J segment 1 base; nucleotides outside the gene matches: 9. CDR3 residues: CASSLLAGNLQETQYF. The CDR3 region has the DNA TGTGCCAGCAGCCTTCTAGCGGGGAATCTCCAAGAGACCCAGTACTTC.

CDR3 in amino acids: CAISEGATQETQYF. The CDR3 nucleotides are TGTGCCATCAGTGAGGGGGCGACCCAAGAGACCCAGTACTTC. The V call is TRBV10-3, the J call TRBJ2-5; maybe TRBD1 (5 bases). The V gene's germline CDR1 is ENHRY and CDR2 SYGVKD. The length of the CDR3 is 14 residues. V dropped 2 bases and J dropped 1 base, with 8 bases sitting between them.

Ten or more counts support this clonotype. J is TRBJ1-2 and V is TRBV19, with 7 bases that match TRBD1. CDR1 is LNHDA, CDR2 SQIVND, per germline (reference sequence). The CDR3 is 13 residues long. J was trimmed by 2 bases and V by 5 bases; bases with no gene match: 2. The CDR3 region has the DNA TGTGCCAGTAGTGTGGGACAGAACTATGGCTACACCTTC. It is translated as CASSVGQNYGYTF.

About this clonotype: The conserved phenylalanine or tryptophan normally closing the CDR3 is absent here, so this likely arose from a read error. The CDR3 DNA is TGTGCCAGCAGTTACCTTGGGACAGGGGGCAATGGCTACACCTCC. It specifies CASSYLGTGGNGYTS. The V and J genes are TRBV6-5 and TRBJ1-2, with 12 nucleotides matching TRBD1. Germline V gives CDR1 MNHEY, CDR2 SVGAGI. The CDR3 is 15 residues long. V was clipped by 2 bases and J by 6 bases; unmatched bases: 4.

This clonotype was counted at least ten times. The chain joins TRBV19 to TRBJ1-1, with a tentative D call TRBD1 (5 bases). The CDR3 is 13 amino acids. Trimming took 11 bases from V and 4 from J, leaving 17 bases between them. Germline V gene data show CDR1 as LNHDA and CDR2 as SQIVND (reference sequence). The CDR3: CAAGVGGGTEAFF. The CDR3 region has the DNA TGTGCCGCCGGGGTTGGGGGTGGCACTGAAGCTTTCTTT.